The sequence of this T cell receptor (beta chain) was determined in a study of T cell responses to AZD1222 COVID-19 vaccine. Across the study: Both about-4-week and about-12-week second-dose recipients were combined.

General study findings and limits: With two AZD1222 doses given, Spike-specific TCR breadth and depth both rose.

Repertoires were generated with immunoSEQ multiplex PCR, while TCRdb's copy carries only in-frame clones and drops some. In the table there are 70,000 to 95,000 clones, 80% of which are singletons. Germline loops: CDR1 MNHEY, CDR2 SMNVEV (reference sequence). V trimming: 7 bases; J trimming: 5 bases; junction bases outside the gene matches: 6. CDR3 length: 13 residues. Details on this clone: The antigen is unknown.

Sequenced here: peripheral blood, sampled on day 0 of AZD1222 vaccination. The clonotype was recovered from an adult in good health. The gene calls are TRBV27 and TRBJ2-5; 8 positions match TRBD1. The CDR3 region is CASTTGGRETQYF. The CDR3 region has the DNA TGTGCCAGCACTACAGGGGGAAGGGAGACCCAGTACTTC.